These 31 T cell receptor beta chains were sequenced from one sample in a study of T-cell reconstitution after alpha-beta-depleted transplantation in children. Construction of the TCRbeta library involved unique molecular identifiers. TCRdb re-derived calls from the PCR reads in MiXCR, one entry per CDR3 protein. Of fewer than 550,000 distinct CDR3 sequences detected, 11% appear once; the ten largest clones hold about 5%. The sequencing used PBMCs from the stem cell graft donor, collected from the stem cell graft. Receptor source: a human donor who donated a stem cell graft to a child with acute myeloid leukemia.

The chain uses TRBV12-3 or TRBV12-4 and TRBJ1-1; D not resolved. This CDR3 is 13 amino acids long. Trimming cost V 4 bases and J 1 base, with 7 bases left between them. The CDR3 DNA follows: TGTGCCAGCAGTTCCGTCACGAACACTGAAGCTTTCTTT. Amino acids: CASSSVTNTEAFF.

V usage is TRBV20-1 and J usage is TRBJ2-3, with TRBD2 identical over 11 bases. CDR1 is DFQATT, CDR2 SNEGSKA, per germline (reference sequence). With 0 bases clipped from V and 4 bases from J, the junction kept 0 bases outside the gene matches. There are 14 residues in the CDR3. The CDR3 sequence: CSARETSGADTQYF. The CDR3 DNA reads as TGCAGTGCTAGAGAGACTAGCGGGGCAGATACGCAGTATTTT.

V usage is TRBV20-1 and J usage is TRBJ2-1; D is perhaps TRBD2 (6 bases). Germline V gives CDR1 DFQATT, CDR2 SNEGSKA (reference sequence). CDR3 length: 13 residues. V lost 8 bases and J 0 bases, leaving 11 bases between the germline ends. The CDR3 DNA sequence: TGCAGTTGTAGCGGCAGCTCCTACAATGAGCAGTTCTTC. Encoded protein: CSCSGSSYNEQFF.

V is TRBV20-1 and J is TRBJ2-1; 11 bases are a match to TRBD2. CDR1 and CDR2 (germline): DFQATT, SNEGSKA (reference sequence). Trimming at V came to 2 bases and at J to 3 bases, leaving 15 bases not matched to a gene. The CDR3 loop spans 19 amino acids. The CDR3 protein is CSARKQKPGLADIYNEQFF. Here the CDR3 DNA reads TGCAGTGCTAGAAAGCAAAAGCCGGGACTAGCGGACATCTACAATGAGCAGTTCTTC.

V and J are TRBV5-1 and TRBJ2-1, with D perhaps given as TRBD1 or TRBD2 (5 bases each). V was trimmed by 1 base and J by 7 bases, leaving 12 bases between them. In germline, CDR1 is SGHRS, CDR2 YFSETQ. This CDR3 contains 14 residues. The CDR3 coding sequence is TGCGCCAGCAGCTTGAGGGGTCCGGGGAATGAGCAGTTCTTC. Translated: CASSLRGPGNEQFF.

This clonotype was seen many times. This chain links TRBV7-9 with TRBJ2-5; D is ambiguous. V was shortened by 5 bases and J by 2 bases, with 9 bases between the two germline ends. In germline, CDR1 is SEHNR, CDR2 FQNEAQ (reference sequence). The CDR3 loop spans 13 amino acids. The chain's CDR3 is CASSPIGQETQYF. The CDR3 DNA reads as TGTGCCAGCAGCCCTATAGGGCAAGAGACCCAGTACTTC.

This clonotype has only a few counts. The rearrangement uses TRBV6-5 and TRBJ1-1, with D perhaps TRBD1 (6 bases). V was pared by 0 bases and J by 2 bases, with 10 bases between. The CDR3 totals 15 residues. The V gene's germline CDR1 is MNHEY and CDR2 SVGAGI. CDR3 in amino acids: CASSYSTGFNTEAFF. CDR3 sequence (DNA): TGTGCCAGCAGTTACTCGACAGGATTCAACACTGAAGCTTTCTTT.

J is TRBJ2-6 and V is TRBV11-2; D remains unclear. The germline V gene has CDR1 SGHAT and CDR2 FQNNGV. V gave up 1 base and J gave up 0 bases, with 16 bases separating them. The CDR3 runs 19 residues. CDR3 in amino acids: CASSLGLFWQLSGANVLTF. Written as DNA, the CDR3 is TGTGCCAGCAGCTTAGGACTCTTTTGGCAGCTCTCTGGGGCCAACGTCCTGACTTTC.

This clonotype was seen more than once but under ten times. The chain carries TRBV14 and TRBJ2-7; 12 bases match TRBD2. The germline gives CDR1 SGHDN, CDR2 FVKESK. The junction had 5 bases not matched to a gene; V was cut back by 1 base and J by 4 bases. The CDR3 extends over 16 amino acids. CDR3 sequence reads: CASSQVRLAGVYEQYF. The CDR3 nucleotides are TGTGCCAGCAGCCAAGTGAGACTAGCGGGAGTATACGAGCAGTACTTC. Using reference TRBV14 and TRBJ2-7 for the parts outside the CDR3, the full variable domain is EAGVTQFPSHSVIEKGQTVTLRCDPISGHDNLYWYRRVMGKEIKFLLHFVKESKQDESGMPNNRFLAERTGGTYSTLKVQPAELEDSGVYFCASSQVRLAGVYEQYFGPGTRLTVT.

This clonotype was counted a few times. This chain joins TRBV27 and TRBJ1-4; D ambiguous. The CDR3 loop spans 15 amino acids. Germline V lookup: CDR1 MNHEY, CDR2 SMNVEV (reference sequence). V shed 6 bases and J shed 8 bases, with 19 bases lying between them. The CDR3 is CASSLKPGIREKLFF. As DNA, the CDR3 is TGTGCCAGCAGCCTCAAGCCGGGGATTCGGGAAAAACTGTTTTTT.

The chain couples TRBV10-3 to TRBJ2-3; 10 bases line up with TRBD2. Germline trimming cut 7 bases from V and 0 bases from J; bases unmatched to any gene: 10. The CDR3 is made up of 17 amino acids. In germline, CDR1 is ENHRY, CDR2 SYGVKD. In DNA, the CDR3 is TGTGCCATCAAGGGACTAGCGTCATCAACTAGCACAGATACGCAGTATTTT. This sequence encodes CAIKGLASSTSTDTQYF.

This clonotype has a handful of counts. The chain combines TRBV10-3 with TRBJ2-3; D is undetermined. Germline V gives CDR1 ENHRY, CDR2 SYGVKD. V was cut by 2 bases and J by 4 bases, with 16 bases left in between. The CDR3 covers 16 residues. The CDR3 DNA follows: TGTGCCATCAGTGAGCAGCTAGGATCGCCGGCAGATACGCAGTATTTT. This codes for CAISEQLGSPADTQYF.

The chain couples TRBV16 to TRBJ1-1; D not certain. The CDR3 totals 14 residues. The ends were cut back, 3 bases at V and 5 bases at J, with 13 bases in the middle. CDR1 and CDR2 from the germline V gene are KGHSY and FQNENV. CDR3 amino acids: CASSQVLHGTEAFF. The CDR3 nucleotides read TGTGCCAGCAGCCAGGTCCTCCATGGGACTGAAGCTTTCTTT. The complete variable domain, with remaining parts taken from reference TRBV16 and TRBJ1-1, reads GEEVAQTPKHLVRGEGQKAKLYCAPIKGHSYVFWYQQVLKNEFKFLISFQNENVFDETGMPKERFSAKCLPNSPCSLEIQATKLEDSAVYFCASSQVLHGTEAFFGQGTRLTVV.

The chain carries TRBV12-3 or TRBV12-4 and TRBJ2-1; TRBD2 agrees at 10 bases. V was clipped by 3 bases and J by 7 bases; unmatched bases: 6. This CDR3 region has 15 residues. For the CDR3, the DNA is TGTGCCAGCAGTTTGAGTAGCGGGAGGAAAAATGAGCAGTTCTTC. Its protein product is CASSLSSGRKNEQFF.

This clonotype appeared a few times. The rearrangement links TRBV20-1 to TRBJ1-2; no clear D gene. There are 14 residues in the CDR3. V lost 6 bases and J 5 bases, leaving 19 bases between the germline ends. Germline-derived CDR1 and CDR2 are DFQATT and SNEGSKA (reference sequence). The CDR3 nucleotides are TGCAGTGCGACGGCCCCCGGGGTGGGGTATGGCTACACCTTC. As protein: CSATAPGVGYGYTF.

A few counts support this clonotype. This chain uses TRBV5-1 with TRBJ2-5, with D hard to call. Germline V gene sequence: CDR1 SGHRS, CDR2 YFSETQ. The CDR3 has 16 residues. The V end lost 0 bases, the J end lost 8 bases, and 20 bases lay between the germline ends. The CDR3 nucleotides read TGCGCCAGCAGCTTGGCCATGGGGTCTCCCCGCGGTACCCAGTACTTC. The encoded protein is CASSLAMGSPRGTQYF.

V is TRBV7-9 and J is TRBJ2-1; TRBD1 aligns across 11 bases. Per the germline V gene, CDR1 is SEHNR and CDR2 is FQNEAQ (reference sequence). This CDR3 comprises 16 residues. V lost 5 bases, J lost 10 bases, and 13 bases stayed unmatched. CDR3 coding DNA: TGTGCCAGCAGCCCGGACAGGGGGCACCGAAGCAGAGAGCAGTTCTTC. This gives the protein CASSPDRGHRSREQFF.

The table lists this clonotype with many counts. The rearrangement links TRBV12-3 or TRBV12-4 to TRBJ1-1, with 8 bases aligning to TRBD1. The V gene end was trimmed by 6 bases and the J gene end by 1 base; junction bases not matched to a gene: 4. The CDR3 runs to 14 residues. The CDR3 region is CASRRGQGNTEAFF. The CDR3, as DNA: TGTGCCAGCAGGCGCGGACAGGGGAACACTGAAGCTTTCTTT.

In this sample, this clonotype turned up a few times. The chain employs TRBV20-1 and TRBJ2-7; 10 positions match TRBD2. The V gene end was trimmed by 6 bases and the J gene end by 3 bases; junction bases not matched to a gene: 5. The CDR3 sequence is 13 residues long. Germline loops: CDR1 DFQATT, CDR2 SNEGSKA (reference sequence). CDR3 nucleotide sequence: TGCAGTGCAGTACTAGCGGGACTCTACGAGCAGTACTTC. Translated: CSAVLAGLYEQYF.

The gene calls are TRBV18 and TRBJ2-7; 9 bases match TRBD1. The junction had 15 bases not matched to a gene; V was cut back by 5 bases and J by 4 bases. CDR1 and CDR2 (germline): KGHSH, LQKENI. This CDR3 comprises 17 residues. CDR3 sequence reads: CASSSSLPGQGKYEQYV. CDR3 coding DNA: TGTGCCAGCTCATCCTCTTTGCCGGGACAGGGAAAGTACGAGCAGTACGTC.

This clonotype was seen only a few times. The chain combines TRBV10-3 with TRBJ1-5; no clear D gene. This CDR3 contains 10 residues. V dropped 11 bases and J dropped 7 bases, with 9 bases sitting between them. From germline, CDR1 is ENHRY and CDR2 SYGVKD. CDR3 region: CAADLQPQHF. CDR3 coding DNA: TGTGCCGCAGATTTGCAGCCCCAGCATTTT.

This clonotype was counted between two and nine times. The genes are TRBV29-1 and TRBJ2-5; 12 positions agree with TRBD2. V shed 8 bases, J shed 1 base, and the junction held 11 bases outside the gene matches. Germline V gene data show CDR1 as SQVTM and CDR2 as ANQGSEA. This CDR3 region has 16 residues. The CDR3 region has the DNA TGCAGCATAACCGGGACTAGCGGGCGACGCCAAGAGACCCAGTACTTC. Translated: CSITGTSGRRQETQYF.

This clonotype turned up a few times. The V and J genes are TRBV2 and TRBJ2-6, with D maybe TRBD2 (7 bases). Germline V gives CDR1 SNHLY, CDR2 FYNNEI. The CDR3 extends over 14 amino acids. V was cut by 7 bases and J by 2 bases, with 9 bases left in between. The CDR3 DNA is TGTGCCAGCACGGGGGGCGCTGGGGCCAACGTCCTGACTTTC. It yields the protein CASTGGAGANVLTF.

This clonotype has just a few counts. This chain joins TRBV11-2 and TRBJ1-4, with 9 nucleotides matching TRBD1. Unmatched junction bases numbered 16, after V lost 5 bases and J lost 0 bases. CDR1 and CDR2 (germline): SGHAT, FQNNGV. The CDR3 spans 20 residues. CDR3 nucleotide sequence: TGTGCCAGCAGCCCCCGACAGGGGGGACCGTTTGCCACAACTAATGAAAAACTGTTTTTT. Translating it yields CASSPRQGGPFATTNEKLFF.

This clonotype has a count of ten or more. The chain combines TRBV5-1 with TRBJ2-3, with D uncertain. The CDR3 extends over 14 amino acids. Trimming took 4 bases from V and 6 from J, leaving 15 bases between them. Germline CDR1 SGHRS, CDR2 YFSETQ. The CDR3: CASSLRPEVDTQYF. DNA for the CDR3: TGCGCCAGCAGCCTCCGTCCCGAAGTGGATACGCAGTATTTT.

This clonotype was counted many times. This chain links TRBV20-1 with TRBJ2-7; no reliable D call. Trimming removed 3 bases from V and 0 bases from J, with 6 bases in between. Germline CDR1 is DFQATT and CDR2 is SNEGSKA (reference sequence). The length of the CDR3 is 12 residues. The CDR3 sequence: CSASPVSYEQYV. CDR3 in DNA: TGCAGTGCTAGTCCCGTCTCCTACGAGCAGTACGTC.

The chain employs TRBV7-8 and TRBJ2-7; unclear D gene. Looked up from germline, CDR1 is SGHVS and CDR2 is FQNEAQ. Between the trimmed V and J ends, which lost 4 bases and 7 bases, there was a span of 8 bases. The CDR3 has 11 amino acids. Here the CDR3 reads CASSWAVEQYF. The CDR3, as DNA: TGTGCCAGCAGCTGGGCGGTTGAGCAGTACTTC.

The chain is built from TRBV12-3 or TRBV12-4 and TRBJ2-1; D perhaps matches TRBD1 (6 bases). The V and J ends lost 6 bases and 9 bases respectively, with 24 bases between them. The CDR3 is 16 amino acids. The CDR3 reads CASSDPGTFGVGEQFF. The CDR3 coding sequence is TGTGCCAGCAGCGATCCCGGGACATTCGGGGTGGGTGAGCAGTTCTTC.

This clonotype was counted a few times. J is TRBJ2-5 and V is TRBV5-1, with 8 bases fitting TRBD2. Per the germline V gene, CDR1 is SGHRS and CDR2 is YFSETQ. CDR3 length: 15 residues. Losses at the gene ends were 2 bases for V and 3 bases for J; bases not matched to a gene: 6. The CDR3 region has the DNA TGCGCCAGCAGCTTTCCAGTAGCGGGAAAAGAGACCCAGTACTTC. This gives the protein CASSFPVAGKETQYF.

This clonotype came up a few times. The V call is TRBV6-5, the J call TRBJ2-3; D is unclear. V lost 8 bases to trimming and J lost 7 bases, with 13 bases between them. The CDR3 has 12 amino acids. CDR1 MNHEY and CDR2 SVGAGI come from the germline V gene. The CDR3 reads CASGQLSNTQYF. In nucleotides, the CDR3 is TGTGCCAGCGGGCAATTATCAAATACGCAGTATTTT.

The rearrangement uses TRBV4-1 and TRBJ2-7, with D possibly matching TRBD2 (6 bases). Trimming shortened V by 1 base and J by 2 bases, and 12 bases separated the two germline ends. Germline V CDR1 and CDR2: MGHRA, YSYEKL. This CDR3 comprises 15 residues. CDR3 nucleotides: TGCGCCAGCAGCCAAGGAGACGGGAGTCCCTACGAGCAGTACTTC. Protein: CASSQGDGSPYEQYF.